The TCR beta chain under discussion was sequenced for a study of low-dose radiotherapy and immunotherapy resistance in tumors (dated by TCRdb to the early 2020s). The study in broad terms: In Cohort 1, each fraction delivered 0.5 Gy every 2 weeks, and the prescribed total PTV dose was 6.5 Gy. For Cohort 2, the dose was 1 Gy per fraction given every two weeks, adding up to 13 Gy in total across 26 weeks. Cyclophosphamide 200 mg/m2 was given intravenously every two weeks, one day before each radiation and immunotherapy administration. Eight patients were included in the translational analysis: three from the first dose cohort and the first five from the second dose cohort. The trial did not randomize participants into treatment groups. Starting on cycle 1 day 1, patients took 300 mg of aspirin by mouth once a day for four cycles. Nivolumab was administered intravenously as a 240 mg flat dose every two weeks, and ipilimumab was administered intravenously at 1 mg/kg every six weeks.

The time point label, read with the paper, signifies: after trial treatment. The treatment or condition label of this sample denotes: LDRT plus nivolumab, ipilimumab, low-dose cyclophosphamide and aspirin (RACIN trial). Donors were enrolled in RACIN, a single-arm phase I dose-escalation trial in which nivolumab, ipilimumab, aspirin, low-dose cyclophosphamide and low-dose radiotherapy were combined. Patients with advanced, TIL-negative solid tumors were considered eligible. Sequencing took place on an Illumina HiSeq 2500. Superscript III and a set of TRAV- and TRBV-specific primers were used to synthesize first-strand cDNA, so that both TCRalpha and TCRbeta chains were covered. A roughly 19-cycle PCR with Phusion amplified the TCRs, pairing a constant-region primer with the adapter that was attached to the V primers. The isolated mRNA was amplified using the MessageAmp II aRNA Amplification Kit, with in vitro transcription performed for roughly 16 hours at 37 degrees C. mRNA for TCR sequencing was isolated with the Dynabeads mRNA DIRECT Purification Kit. A second approximately 25-cycle Phusion PCR added indexed Illumina adapters, and products were purified with AMPure XP beads. Under the source paper's analysis protocol: Custom Perl scripts were used to pool TCR sequences that encoded the same protein, to remove out-of-frame sequences, and to calculate the abundance of each clonotype. TCR sequences supported by only a single read were excluded from analysis. Repertoire metrics included Shannon entropy, Gini index, clonality, richness, and frequency of TCRs shared between repertoires. TCRdb reran the public reads through fastp at Q25 and MiXCR, keeping productive beta chains. All rows with the same CDR3 protein become a single entry with the most common DNA and genes. Clone size and V and J calls follow TCRdb, not the original study. The sample table records around 84,000 distinct CDR3 sequences; less than 20% of these occur just once. The ten largest clones capture roughly 1.4% of the sample.

Details on this clonotype: Its antigen remains undetermined. No much larger clone is present one base from it, and per-base qualities are unavailable.

The starting material was PBMCs, obtained after low-dose radiotherapy plus immunotherapy. The TCR comes from a male donor with prostate cancer.

For the CDR3, the sequence is CASSLVGAENQPQHF. The DNA sequence is given as TGCGCCAGCAGCTTGGTTGGGGCAGAAAATCAGCCCCAGCATTTT. Recombination linked TRBV5-1 to TRBJ1-5; TRBD1 is a weak D gene call, 5 bases matching. The germline V gene yields SGHRS for CDR1 and YFSETQ for CDR2. Including the terminal cysteine and phenylalanine, the CDR3 comprises 15 residues. Here the CDR3 DNA is all that survives: 45 bases in frame from base 1. Trimming removed 0 bases from V and 4 bases from J, leaving 11 bases between the germline ends.